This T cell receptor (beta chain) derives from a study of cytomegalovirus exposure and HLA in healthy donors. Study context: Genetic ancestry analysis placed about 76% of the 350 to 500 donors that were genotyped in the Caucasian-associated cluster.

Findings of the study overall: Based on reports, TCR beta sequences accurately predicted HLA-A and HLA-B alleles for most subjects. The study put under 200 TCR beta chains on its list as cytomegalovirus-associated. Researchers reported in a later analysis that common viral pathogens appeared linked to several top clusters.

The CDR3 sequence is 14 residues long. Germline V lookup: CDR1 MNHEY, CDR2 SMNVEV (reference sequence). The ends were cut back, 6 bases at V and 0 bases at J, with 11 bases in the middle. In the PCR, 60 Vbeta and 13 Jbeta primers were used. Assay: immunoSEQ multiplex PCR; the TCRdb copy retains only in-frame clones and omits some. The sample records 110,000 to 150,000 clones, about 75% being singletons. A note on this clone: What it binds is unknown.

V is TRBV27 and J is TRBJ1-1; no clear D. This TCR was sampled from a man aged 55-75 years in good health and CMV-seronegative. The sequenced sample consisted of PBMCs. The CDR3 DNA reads TGTGCCAGCAGCAGGTCTCACATGAACACTGAAGCTTTCTTT. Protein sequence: CASSRSHMNTEAFF.